These 23 T cell receptor beta chains originate from one sample sequenced in a study of identical twins. TCRdb recomputed calls from the 5' RACE reads with MiXCR, one row per CDR3 protein. The sample includes 1.5 million or so distinct CDR3 sequences, 25% to 35% of them seen just once. Sample: cord blood. Receptors originate from a newborn girl in good health.

This chain uses TRBV20-1 with TRBJ1-1, with no clear D. This CDR3 contains 15 residues. Germline CDR1 and CDR2: DFQATT and SNEGSKA (reference sequence). V was trimmed by 1 base and J by 2 bases, leaving 14 bases between them. The CDR3 here is CSARVSGDPNTEAFF. For the CDR3, the DNA is TGCAGTGCTAGAGTTAGCGGGGATCCTAACACTGAAGCTTTCTTT.

The V and J genes are TRBV7-9 and TRBJ1-1; D is uncertain. CDR3 length equals 12 residues. Germline CDR1 reads SEHNR; CDR2 reads FQNEAQ (reference sequence). V was clipped by 6 bases and J by 5 bases, with 10 bases between them. This CDR3 is CASRDGRTEAFF. In DNA, the CDR3 is TGTGCCAGCAGGGACGGACGGACTGAAGCTTTCTTT.

CDR3 amino acids: CASSHRGQGSYNEQFF. The CDR3 DNA reads TGCGCCAGCAGCCATCGGGGGCAGGGCTCCTACAATGAGCAGTTCTTC. The chain employs TRBV4-1 and TRBJ2-1; tentatively, D is TRBD1 or TRBD2 (6 bases each). Trimming pared 3 bases from V and 0 bases from J, leaving 12 bases between. The CDR3 is 16 residues long. Germline-derived CDR1 and CDR2 are MGHRA and YSYEKL.

This clonotype has more than one count but fewer than ten. This rearrangement joins TRBV3-1 to TRBJ2-1, with 9 bases aligning to TRBD2. V dropped 6 bases and J dropped 5; count of bases not matched to a gene: 11. This CDR3 spans 16 amino acids. Germline V gene data show CDR1 as LGHDT and CDR2 as YNNKEL (reference sequence). The CDR3 bases are TGTGCCAGCAGTCTACTAGCGGGCATCGACAACAATGAGCAGTTCTTC. Protein sequence: CASSLLAGIDNNEQFF.

V is TRBV20-1 and J is TRBJ2-7; 10 bases match TRBD2. This CDR3 contains 16 residues. Trimming removed 2 bases from V and 2 bases from J; junction bases left unmatched: 9. Germline V gene lookup returns CDR1 DFQATT and CDR2 SNEGSKA (reference sequence). CDR3: CSARWLAGVNPYEQYF. The DNA for the CDR3 is TGCAGTGCTAGATGGCTAGCGGGAGTCAATCCCTACGAGCAGTACTTC.

This clonotype was counted a few times. This chain joins TRBV10-3 and TRBJ2-3, with 9 bases aligning to TRBD2. Germline CDR1 and CDR2: ENHRY and SYGVKD. The CDR3 loop spans 16 amino acids. V was pared by 2 bases and J by 4 bases, with 7 bases of the junction left unmatched. CDR3 loop: CAISEAGGRVADTQYF. The CDR3 DNA reads TGTGCCATCAGTGAGGCGGGGGGGCGCGTTGCAGATACGCAGTATTTT.

The CDR3 DNA follows: TGCAGTGTTGGGGGCGAACGCACTGAAGCTTTCTTT. Residues: CSVGGERTEAFF. The gene calls are TRBV20-1 and TRBJ1-1; a possible D gene is TRBD1 (6 bases). The CDR3 contains 12 residues. Deletions cut 7 bases from V and 4 bases from J, with 13 bases between. CDR1 and CDR2 (germline): DFQATT, SNEGSKA (reference sequence).

This clonotype was seen more than once but under ten times. V and J are TRBV4-1 and TRBJ2-1, with 7 positions matching TRBD1. Germline V gene lookup returns CDR1 MGHRA and CDR2 YSYEKL. J was trimmed by 6 bases and V by 6 bases; bases with no gene match: 8. This CDR3 has 14 amino acids. The CDR3 spells CASRDPAGGNEQFF. CDR3 DNA sequence: TGCGCCAGCAGGGATCCGGCAGGGGGCAATGAGCAGTTCTTC.

A note on this clonotype: With a much larger clone just one base away, this may be a read error. V is TRBV25-1 and J is TRBJ1-5; D not certain. Germline V gives CDR1 MGHDK, CDR2 SYGVNS. The CDR3 sequence is 14 residues long. CDR3 sequence reads: CASSGQYSNQPRHF. The CDR3 region has the DNA TGTGCCAGCAGTGGACAATATAGCAATCAGCCCCGGCATTTT.

V gene TRBV5-1 combines with J gene TRBJ2-1; the match to TRBD1 covers 10 bases. Germline V lookup: CDR1 SGHRS, CDR2 YFSETQ. The V and J ends lost 4 bases and 9 bases, in that order; junction bases with no gene match: 10. CDR3 size: 15 residues. In DNA form, the CDR3 reads TGCGCCAGCAGCCCCGGGACAGGGGACGGGGGTGAGCAGTTCTTC. It is translated as CASSPGTGDGGEQFF.

This clonotype was observed a few times. The chain combines TRBV2 with TRBJ1-2, with TRBD1 identical over 12 bases. The V gene's germline CDR1 is SNHLY and CDR2 FYNNEI. The CDR3 is made up of 17 amino acids. J was trimmed by 4 bases and V by 6 bases; bases with no gene match: 12. CDR3 DNA sequence: TGTGCCAGCAGCTTAGACGGGACAGGGGGCAAAAGCTATGGCTACACCTTC. Protein: CASSLDGTGGKSYGYTF.

This clonotype was counted a single time. The CDR3 reads CASRIGMGTEAFF. CDR3 DNA sequence: TGTGCCAGCAGGATAGGGATGGGCACTGAAGCTTTCTTT. The chain carries TRBV27 and TRBJ1-1, with D hard to call. The V end was cut by 6 bases, the J end by 4 bases, with 12 bases between. Germline V gene data show CDR1 as MNHEY and CDR2 as SMNVEV (reference sequence). The CDR3 is 13 amino acids.

This clonotype was seen more than once but under ten times. V and J are TRBV12-3 or TRBV12-4 and TRBJ2-5; TRBD2 aligns across 14 bases. The CDR3 length is 17 residues. V lost 4 bases, J lost 5 bases, and 9 bases stayed unmatched. CDR3 sequence (DNA): TGTGCCAGCAGTTCTAGACTAGCGGGGGGGTCGCGGGAGACCCAGTACTTC. It yields the protein CASSSRLAGGSRETQYF.

This clonotype was seen a few times. The chain employs TRBV7-2 and TRBJ2-3, with a weak D call TRBD2 (7 bases). V dropped 2 bases and J dropped 6 bases, with 12 bases sitting between them. CDR1 and CDR2 from the germline V gene are SGHTA and FQGNSA. The CDR3 length is 14 residues. The DNA for the CDR3 is TGTGCCAGCAGCTTAAGGCGGGGGCTTGATACGCAGTATTTT. Its translation: CASSLRRGLDTQYF. Together with reference TRBV7-2 and TRBJ2-3, the CDR3 gives the full variable domain: GAGVSQSPSNKVTEKGKDVELRCDPISGHTALYWYRQSLGQGLEFLIYFQGNSAPDKSGLPSDRFSAERTGGSVSTLTIQRTQQEDSAVYLCASSLRRGLDTQYFGPGTRLTVL.

The V and J genes are TRBV11-1 and TRBJ2-3, with TRBD2 matching over 9 bases. Germline V gene lookup returns CDR1 SGHAT and CDR2 FQDESV (reference sequence). J gave up 0 bases and V 3 bases, and 4 bases lay outside the gene matches. This CDR3 has 16 residues. CDR3 coding DNA: TGTGCCAGCAGCTTCTTCCTAGCGGGGAGCACAGATACGCAGTATTTT. The encoded protein is CASSFFLAGSTDTQYF.

J is TRBJ2-7 and V is TRBV6-1; 7 positions agree with TRBD1. Trimming took 0 bases from V and 2 from J; bases not matched to a gene: 7. The CDR3 loop spans 16 amino acids. Germline loops: CDR1 MNHNS, CDR2 SASEGT. CDR3 residues: CASSEAGQVGTYEQYF. DNA for the CDR3: TGTGCCAGCAGTGAAGCTGGACAGGTGGGGACCTACGAGCAGTACTTC.

V gene TRBV28 combines with J gene TRBJ1-4; 7 bases align to TRBD1. CDR1 and CDR2 (germline): MDHEN, SYDVKM. The J segment lost 4 bases and the V segment lost 6 bases, leaving 8 bases of the junction unmatched. This CDR3 has 15 amino acids. The CDR3 DNA sequence: TGTGCCAGCAGATACCGACAGGGAATTAATGAAAAACTGTTTTTT. It is translated as CASRYRQGINEKLFF. Supplemented by reference TRBV28 and TRBJ1-4, the full variable domain reads DVKVTQSSRYLVKRTGEKVFLECVQDMDHENMFWYRQDPGLGLRLIYFSYDVKMKEKGDIPEGYSVSREKKERFSLILESASTNQTSMYLCASRYRQGINEKLFFGSGTQLSVL.

This clonotype was detected only a few times. V gene TRBV6-6 combines with J gene TRBJ2-7; D call uncertain. V lost 0 bases, J lost 7 bases, and 19 bases lay in between. Germline V gives CDR1 MNHNY, CDR2 SVGAGI (reference sequence). CDR3 length: 16 amino acids. The CDR3 sequence: CASSYSLEGPQWEQYF. Written as DNA, the CDR3 is TGTGCCAGCAGTTACTCGTTGGAAGGCCCCCAATGGGAGCAGTACTTC.

This clonotype was picked up a small number of times. In DNA form, the CDR3 reads TGTGCCAGCACCCCGTTCTCGAGCAATCAGCCCCAGCATTTT. Protein product: CASTPFSSNQPQHF. The chain joins TRBV2 to TRBJ1-5; D is ambiguous. CDR1 and CDR2 (germline): SNHLY, FYNNEI. The CDR3 has 14 residues. Trimming left V 7 bases short and J 1 base short, with 11 bases between.

The rearrangement links TRBV20-1 to TRBJ2-3, with 11 bases fitting TRBD2. Germline trimming cut 0 bases from V and 3 bases from J; bases unmatched to any gene: 11. Germline lookup yields CDR1 DFQATT and CDR2 SNEGSKA (reference sequence). CDR3 size: 18 residues. The CDR3 DNA reads as TGCAGTGCTAGAGATGGGCTAGCGGGGGGAAGGGGTACAGATACGCAGTATTTT. Translation: CSARDGLAGGRGTDTQYF.

This clonotype came up a few times. V and J are TRBV20-1 and TRBJ2-7; 7 bases map to TRBD1. V shed 5 bases, J shed 5 bases, and the junction held 9 bases outside the gene matches. This CDR3 contains 13 residues. Germline loops: CDR1 DFQATT, CDR2 SNEGSKA (reference sequence). CDR3 sequence reads: CSASTGPAHEQYF. The DNA of the CDR3 is TGCAGTGCTTCGACAGGGCCCGCCCACGAGCAGTACTTC.

The chain employs TRBV5-1 and TRBJ2-5; 15 positions match TRBD2. Germline V gives CDR1 SGHRS, CDR2 YFSETQ. The CDR3 is 17 amino acids. Germline trimming cut 2 bases from V and 4 bases from J; bases unmatched to any gene: 6. In DNA form, the CDR3 reads TGCGCCAGCAGCTTCGGACTAGCGGGGGGGCCAGGAGAGACCCAGTACTTC. Translating gives CASSFGLAGGPGETQYF.

The chain has TRBV11-2 and TRBJ2-1, with 13 positions matching TRBD2. Germline assignment: CDR1 SGHAT and CDR2 FQNNGV. The CDR3 contains 20 residues. The junction had 10 bases not matched to a gene; V was cut back by 1 base and J by 1 base. DNA for the CDR3: TGTGCCAGCAGCTTAGGGTTCGGGGGGACTAGCGGGAAGTCCTACAATGAGCAGTTCTTC. Its protein is CASSLGFGGTSGKSYNEQFF.